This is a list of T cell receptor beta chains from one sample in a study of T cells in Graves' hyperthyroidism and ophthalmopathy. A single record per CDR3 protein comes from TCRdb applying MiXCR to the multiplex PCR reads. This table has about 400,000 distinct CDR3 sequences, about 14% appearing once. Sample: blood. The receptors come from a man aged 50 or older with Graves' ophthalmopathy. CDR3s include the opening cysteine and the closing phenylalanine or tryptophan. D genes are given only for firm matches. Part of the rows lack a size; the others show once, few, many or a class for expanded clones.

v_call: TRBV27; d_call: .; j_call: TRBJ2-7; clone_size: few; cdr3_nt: TGTGCCAGCAGTTTAAACAGGGCGAACGAGCAGTACTTC; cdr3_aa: CASSLNRANEQYF
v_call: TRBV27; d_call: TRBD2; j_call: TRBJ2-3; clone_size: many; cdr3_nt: TGTGCCAGCAGTTATGGGACTAGCGGGGCGGCGCAGTATTTT; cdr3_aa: CASSYGTSGAAQYF
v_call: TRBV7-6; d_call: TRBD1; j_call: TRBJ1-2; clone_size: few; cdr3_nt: TGTGCCAGCAGCTTGACCGACAGGGGTCCCTATGGCTACACCTTC; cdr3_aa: CASSLTDRGPYGYTF
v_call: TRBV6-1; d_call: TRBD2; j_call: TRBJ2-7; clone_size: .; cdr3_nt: TGTGCCAGCATTCAAACTAGCGGGAGGGCCTCCGACGAGCAGTACTTC; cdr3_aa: CASIQTSGRASDEQYF
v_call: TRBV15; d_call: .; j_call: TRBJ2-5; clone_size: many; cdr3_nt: TGTGCCACCCTGTCGTTAGACGGCGACCAAGAGACCCAGTACTTC; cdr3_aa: CATLSLDGDQETQYF
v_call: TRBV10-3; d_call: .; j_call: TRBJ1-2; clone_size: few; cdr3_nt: TGTGCCATCAGCAACAGTAACTATGGCTACACCTTC; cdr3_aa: CAISNSNYGYTF
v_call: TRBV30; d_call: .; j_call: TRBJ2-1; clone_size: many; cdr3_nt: TGTGCCTGGAGTACGGGGGTCTCCTACAATGAGCAGTTCTTC; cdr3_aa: CAWSTGVSYNEQFF
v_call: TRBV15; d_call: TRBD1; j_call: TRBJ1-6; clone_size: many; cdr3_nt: TGTGCCACCAGTCCACGGGCAGGGGGATATAATTCACCCCTCCACTTT; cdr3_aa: CATSPRAGGYNSPLHF
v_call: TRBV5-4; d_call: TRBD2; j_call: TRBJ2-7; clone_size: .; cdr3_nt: TGTGCCAGCTACATAGCGGGAGGGTCTTACGAGCAGTACTTC; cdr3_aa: CASYIAGGSYEQYF
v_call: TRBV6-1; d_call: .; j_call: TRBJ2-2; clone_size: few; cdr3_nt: TGTGCCAGCAGACGGACACGCACCGGGGAGCTGTTTTTT; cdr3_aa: CASRRTRTGELFF
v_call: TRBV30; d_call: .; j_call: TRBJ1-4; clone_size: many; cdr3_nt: TGTGCCTGGAGCAACCCTTGGGGTGAGGGTGAAAAACTGTTTTTT; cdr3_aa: CAWSNPWGEGEKLFF
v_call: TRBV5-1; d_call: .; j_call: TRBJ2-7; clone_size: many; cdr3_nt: TGCGCCAGCAGCAACGGGACTTTCAGCGAGCAGTACTTC; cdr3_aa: CASSNGTFSEQYF
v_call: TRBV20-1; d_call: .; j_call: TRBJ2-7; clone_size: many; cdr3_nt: TGCAGTGCTAGAGATATGGCGCGCCGGGCCTACGAGCAGTACTTC; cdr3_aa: CSARDMARRAYEQYF